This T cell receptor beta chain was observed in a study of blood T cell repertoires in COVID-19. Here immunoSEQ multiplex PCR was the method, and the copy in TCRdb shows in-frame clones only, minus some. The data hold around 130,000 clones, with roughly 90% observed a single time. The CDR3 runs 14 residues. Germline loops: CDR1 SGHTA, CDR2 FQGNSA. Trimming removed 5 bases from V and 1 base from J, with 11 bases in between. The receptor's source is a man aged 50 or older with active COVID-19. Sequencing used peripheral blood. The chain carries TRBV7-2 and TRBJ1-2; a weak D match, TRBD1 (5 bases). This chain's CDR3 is CASSPDSLNYGYTF. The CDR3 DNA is TGTGCCAGCAGCCCCGACAGTCTTAACTATGGCTACACCTTC.